These T cell receptor beta chains were read from a single sample in a study of early T cells in non-severe SARS-CoV-2 infection. In TCRdb, the 5' RACE reads were re-called with MiXCR into one record per CDR3 protein. The sample shows about 72,000 distinct CDR3 sequences, 10% of them seen only once. The starting material was whole blood, obtained at baseline. All receptors come from an adult who was a healthcare worker with PCR-confirmed SARS-CoV-2 infection or an uninfected control (not recorded which). Each CDR3 is given with its conserved first and last residue. D genes are given only for firm matches. Clone size is not always given. Where it is, it says once, few, many or a class for expanded clones.

V gene	D gene	J gene	clone size	CDR3 DNA	CDR3 protein
TRBV10-2	TRBD2	TRBJ2-1	NA	TGCGCCAGCAGAGTAGCGGGGAACAATGAGCAGTTCTTC	CASRVAGNNEQFF
TRBV12-3/TRBV12-4	TRBD2	TRBJ2-3	many	TGTGCCAGCAGGGTCGGGGGGGGCACAGATACGCAGTATTTT	CASRVGGGTDTQYF
TRBV6-5	NA	TRBJ2-7	few	TGTGCCAGCAGTTACTCTGACCGCTACGAGCAGTACTTC	CASSYSDRYEQYF
TRBV6-2/TRBV6-3	NA	TRBJ1-1	NA	TGTGCCAGCAGTTACTCCCCAGGGCATAGCGAAGCTTTCTTT	CASSYSPGHSEAFF
TRBV6-5	NA	TRBJ2-3	NA	TGTGCCAGCAGCCAGACCACGGCAGATACGCAGTATTTT	CASSQTTADTQYF
TRBV19	NA	TRBJ2-2	few	TGTGCCAGTAGCGTTACAGGGACCGGGGAGCTGTTTTTT	CASSVTGTGELFF
TRBV5-1	TRBD1	TRBJ2-7	few	TGCGCCAGCAGCTTGGGACAGGGGACCTCGGAGCAGTACTTC	CASSLGQGTSEQYF
TRBV4-2	TRBD2	TRBJ2-1	few	TGTGCCAGCAGCCAAGATGGGGGGGGATTATACAATGAGCAGTTCTTC	CASSQDGGGLYNEQFF
TRBV4-1	NA	TRBJ1-2	many	TGCGCCAGCAGCCAAGATCCAGCGATCTATGGCTACACCTTC	CASSQDPAIYGYTF
TRBV19	TRBD1	TRBJ1-5	many	TGTGCCAGCCAGGGGGCAGGATTAAGCAATCAGCCCCAGCATTTT	CASQGAGLSNQPQHF
TRBV2	NA	TRBJ2-1	many	TGTGCCAGCATACGAACTTTTACGCGCAATGAGCAGTTCTTC	CASIRTFTRNEQFF
TRBV3-1	NA	TRBJ1-6	few	TGTGCCAGCAGCCAAGGGACAGTTTATAATTCACCCCTCCACTTT	CASSQGTVYNSPLHF
TRBV7-9	NA	TRBJ2-1	NA	TGTGCCAGCAGCTTATCGACAGCGGCCGAGCAGTTCTTC	CASSLSTAAEQFF
TRBV30	NA	TRBJ2-3	NA	TGTGCCTGGAGTGTACTCGGCACAGATACGCAGTATTTT	CAWSVLGTDTQYF
TRBV27	NA	TRBJ1-1	many	TGTGCCAGCAGGCCAACGGCGCAGCACGGACACCTGAACACTGAAGCTTTCTTT	CASRPTAQHGHLNTEAFF
TRBV7-2	TRBD1	TRBJ2-1	NA	TGTGCCAGCAGCTCATCGGGACAGGGCCACAATGAGCAGTTCTTC	CASSSSGQGHNEQFF
TRBV7-9	TRBD1	TRBJ2-3	NA	TGTGCCAGCAGCGCGCAGACAGGGGGCACAGATACGCAGTATTTT	CASSAQTGGTDTQYF
TRBV9	TRBD2	TRBJ2-1	many	TGTGCCAGCAGCCCCCCTGGGGGCGGGGGGGCTCATGAGCAGTTCTTC	CASSPPGGGGAHEQFF